These T cell receptor beta chains were read from a single sample in a study of T-cell memory formation after mild COVID-19. Each CDR3 protein gets one entry after TCRdb re-called the 5' RACE reads with MiXCR. The sample has 300,000 to 350,000 distinct CDR3 sequences; roughly 13% are singletons. The sequencing input was PBMCs or a T cell subset sorted from them (not recorded which). These TCRs come from a young man who had mild COVID-19 (a few samples of this study predate the infection). Cell type and time point are not known. Each CDR3 is given with its conserved first and last residue. Fields, in order: clone size, J gene, V gene, D gene, CDR3 DNA, CDR3 protein. A D gene is named only where the DNA matches it firmly. The size of a clone is reported for some rows only, either as once, few or many, or as a class for expanded clones.

few,TRBJ1-3,TRBV20-1,.,TGCAGTGCCCATATTAAGGGAGGAAACACCATATATTTT,CSAHIKGGNTIYF
many,TRBJ2-7,TRBV7-2,.,TGTGCCAGCAGCTTGACGTACGAGCAGTACTTC,CASSLTYEQYF
few,TRBJ2-3,TRBV27,.,TGTGCCAGCAGTTTACGATTGGGACACGGCACAGATACGCAGTATTTT,CASSLRLGHGTDTQYF
few,TRBJ2-5,TRBV7-2,TRBD1,TGTGCCAGCAGCTTAGCCTACGGGACAGGACCCCAAGAGACCCAGTACTTC,CASSLAYGTGPQETQYF
.,TRBJ2-5,TRBV7-2,.,TGTGCCAGCAGCTGGATTCGGCAAGAGACCCAGTACTTC,CASSWIRQETQYF
.,TRBJ2-3,TRBV7-2,TRBD1,TGTGCCAGCAGCTGGACAGGGCGAGACCCAGATACGCAGTATTTT,CASSWTGRDPDTQYF
few,TRBJ1-5,TRBV7-2,.,TGTGCCAGCAGCTTAATAGCCCGCAATCAGCCCCAGCATTTT,CASSLIARNQPQHF
few,TRBJ2-6,TRBV6-5,TRBD1,TGTGCCAGCAGTTACGGAGGTAGTGGGACAGGGGATTTCTTTGGGGCCAACGTCCTGACTTTC,CASSYGGSGTGDFFGANVLTF
.,TRBJ1-2,TRBV4-3,.,TGCGCCAGCAGCCAAGATTCTCACGGGAACTATGGCTACACCTTC,CASSQDSHGNYGYTF
.,TRBJ2-5,TRBV7-3,TRBD2,TGTGCCAGCAGCGCGACTAGCGGGGAGCAAGAGACCCAGTACTTC,CASSATSGEQETQYF
many,TRBJ2-3,TRBV4-3,.,TGCGCCAGCAGCCAAGAAAGCGGCCCTAGCACAGATACGCAGTATTTT,CASSQESGPSTDTQYF
many,TRBJ1-3,TRBV7-9,TRBD1,TGTGCCAGCAGCTCGACAGGGGGCGCGTCGGGAAACACCATATATTTT,CASSSTGGASGNTIYF
.,TRBJ2-3,TRBV7-2,TRBD2,TGTGCCAGCAGCCGCCTTGCTAGCGGGGGGCGAGATACGCAGTATTTT,CASSRLASGGRDTQYF
many,TRBJ2-3,TRBV7-3,TRBD2,TGTGCCAGCAGCCCGCTGGGACTAGCCGACACAGATACGCAGTATTTT,CASSPLGLADTDTQYF
.,TRBJ1-1,TRBV7-9,.,TGTGCCAGCAGCTTAGGAGGGGAGGAAGCTTTCTTT,CASSLGGEEAFF
few,TRBJ1-2,TRBV6-5,TRBD1,TGTGCCAGCAGCCGCCCCTCGACAGGGAGCTATGGCTACACCTTC,CASSRPSTGSYGYTF
few,TRBJ2-7,TRBV12-3/TRBV12-4,TRBD1,TGTGCCAGCCGTTCCGGGACAGGGTCGGGAGAGCAGTACTTC,CASRSGTGSGEQYF
few,TRBJ2-2,TRBV7-9,.,TGTGCCAGCAGCCCCACATCTAACACCGGGGAGCTGTTTTTT,CASSPTSNTGELFF
.,TRBJ1-5,TRBV6-2/TRBV6-3,.,TGTGCCAGCAGCCCCGATTCCAATCAGCACCAGCATTTT,CASSPDSNQHQHF
.,TRBJ2-5,TRBV5-1,.,TGCGCCAGCAGCTTGGCCGAGGCGTGGGAGACCCAGTACTTC,CASSLAEAWETQYF